The sample holds one count of the clone carrying this T cell receptor beta chain. These data originate in a study of radiotherapy plus CTLA-4 blockade in lung cancer. Libraries were prepared by immunoSEQ multiplex PCR; TCRdb keeps only in-frame clonotypes and omits some of them. The data show tens of thousands of clones, over 70% seen once. The CDR3 is made up of 13 amino acids. The germline CDR1 and CDR2 sequences are MGHRA and YSYEKL. V was shortened by 4 bases and J by 4 bases, with 10 bases between the two germline ends. V usage is TRBV4-1 and J usage is TRBJ2-5; D unclear. The material was peripheral blood, obtained from a patient treated with radiotherapy plus ipilimumab. The clonotype originates from a human donor with non-small cell lung cancer who had a partial response to radiotherapy plus ipilimumab. CDR3 region: CASSPSIPETQYF. The CDR3 nucleotides are TGCGCCAGCAGCCCCAGTATCCCAGAGACCCAGTACTTC.